The 14 T cell receptor beta chains below were found in one sample sequenced in a study of CD8 T cells in Susac syndrome. RNA in amounts of roughly 0.45 to 1 ug was reverse transcribed with random hexamers. TCRdb analysed the immunoSEQ multiplex PCR reads with MiXCR anew, one entry per CDR3 protein. Of around 300,000 distinct CDR3 sequences listed, roughly 85% are singletons. The sequencing input was CD8+ T cells from PBMCs. Receptors were obtained from a human donor with multiple sclerosis.

This clonotype was picked up one time. The J gene is TRBJ2-2, the V gene TRBV12-3 or TRBV12-4; D is unresolved. With 5 bases removed from V and 0 bases from J, the gap between germline ends came to 7 bases. The CDR3 has 14 residues. CDR3 protein: CASSPDSNTGELFF. CDR3 nucleotide sequence: TGTGCCAGCAGTCCCGACTCGAACACCGGGGAGCTGTTTTTT.

This chain uses TRBV12-3 or TRBV12-4 with TRBJ1-5; 7 nucleotides match TRBD1. V was pared by 6 bases and J by 11 bases, with 7 bases of the junction left unmatched. This CDR3 is 12 amino acids long. CDR3 loop: CASSTGVLAQHF. The CDR3 bases are TGTGCCAGCAGCACAGGGGTTTTGGCCCAGCATTTT.

The V gene is TRBV9, the J gene TRBJ1-2, with TRBD1 identical over 7 bases. The CDR3 covers 16 residues. Trimming removed 3 bases from V and 5 bases from J; junction bases left unmatched: 13. Germline V gene lookup returns CDR1 SGDLS and CDR2 YYNGEE. The chain's CDR3 is CASSGWDREILYGYTF. CDR3 in DNA: TGTGCCAGCAGCGGCTGGGACAGAGAGATTTTGTATGGCTACACCTTC. The full variable domain, with the rest looked up from reference TRBV9 and TRBJ1-2, is DSGVTQTPKHLITATGQRVTLRCSPRSGDLSVYWYQQSLDQGLQFLIQYYNGEERAKGNILERFSAQQFPDLHSELNLSSLELGDSALYFCASSGWDREILYGYTFGSGTRLTVV.

The CDR3, as DNA: TGTGCCAGCAGTTTCGGACTAGCGGGAGAGGTGGGTCACAATGAGCAGTTCTTC. Translated, it gives CASSFGLAGEVGHNEQFF. The chain employs TRBV27 and TRBJ2-1, with TRBD2 matching over 13 bases. The ends lost 3 bases at V and 5 bases at J; junction bases unmatched: 10. Germline V gene data show CDR1 as MNHEY and CDR2 as SMNVEV (reference sequence). The CDR3 is 18 residues long.

The chain carries TRBV24-1 and TRBJ2-1, with TRBD2 matching over 12 bases. The CDR3 runs 13 residues. The junction had 0 bases not matched to a gene; V was cut back by 4 bases and J by 9 bases. CDR1 KGHDR and CDR2 SFDVKD come from the germline V gene. CDR3 coding DNA: TGTGCCACCAGTGAACTAGCGGGAGGTGAGCAGTTCTTC. Encoded protein: CATSELAGGEQFF.

The chain has TRBV24-1 and TRBJ1-1; a weak D match, TRBD1 (6 bases). V lost 5 bases and J 1 base, leaving 16 bases between the germline ends. The CDR3 contains 16 residues. Germline V gene data show CDR1 as KGHDR and CDR2 as SFDVKD. CDR3 amino acids: CATSGRAQGKNTEAFF. DNA of the CDR3: TGTGCCACCAGTGGGAGGGCACAGGGAAAGAACACTGAAGCTTTCTTT.

J is TRBJ2-7 and V is TRBV20-1; TRBD2 agrees at 9 bases. With V trimmed by 2 bases and J by 3 bases, 5 bases remained unmatched. Germline loops: CDR1 DFQATT, CDR2 SNEGSKA (reference sequence). There are 14 residues in the CDR3. The CDR3 nucleotides are TGCAGTGCTAGATCTTCGCGGGAGGGCTACGAGCAGTACTTC. Protein sequence: CSARSSREGYEQYF.

The chain combines TRBV12-3 or TRBV12-4 with TRBJ2-1; 8 bases map to TRBD1. J gave up 4 bases and V 6 bases, and 5 bases lay outside the gene matches. This CDR3 contains 14 residues. CDR3 protein: CASSPGQAYNEQFF. The CDR3 coding sequence is TGTGCCAGCAGCCCGGGACAGGCATACAATGAGCAGTTCTTC.

This clonotype was seen a few times. V gene TRBV19 combines with J gene TRBJ1-1; maybe TRBD1 (6 bases). CDR1 is LNHDA, CDR2 SQIVND, per germline (reference sequence). The CDR3 is 12 residues long. V was pared by 7 bases and J by 3 bases, with 9 bases between. DNA for the CDR3: TGTGCCAGTAAACCAGGGGACACTGAAGCTTTCTTT. Protein: CASKPGDTEAFF.

Comment on this clonotype: The germline gene is not matched at one end of the junction; a read error may be the cause. V is TRBV5-1 and J is TRBJ2-2, with 10 nucleotides matching TRBD1. The germline V gene encodes CDR1 SGHRS and CDR2 YFSETQ. CDR3 length equals 15 residues. CDR3 region: CASSVGQGNAGELFF. In DNA, the CDR3 is TGCGCCAGCAGTGTGGGACAGGGGAACGCCGGGGAGCTGTTTTTT.

This chain uses TRBV28 with TRBJ2-4, with TRBD1 identical over 7 bases. The V gene end was trimmed by 2 bases and the J gene end by 7 bases; junction bases not matched to a gene: 20. The CDR3 runs to 19 residues. From germline, CDR1 is MDHEN and CDR2 SYDVKM. For the CDR3, the DNA is TGTGCCAGCAGTTTAAATAGGGGGACAGACAGGGTGATAGCGAACATTCAGTACTTC. Protein product: CASSLNRGTDRVIANIQYF.

The chain uses TRBV28 and TRBJ1-2; tentatively, D is TRBD1 (5 bases). V was shortened by 3 bases and J by 6 bases, with 14 bases between the two germline ends. Per the germline V gene, CDR1 is MDHEN and CDR2 is SYDVKM. The CDR3 length is 14 residues. The DNA for the CDR3 is TGTGCCAGCAGTTTGGGCAGGGTGTTGAATGGCTACACCTTC. It encodes CASSLGRVLNGYTF.

V usage is TRBV28 and J usage is TRBJ1-2, with TRBD1 matching over 8 bases. Germline values: CDR1 MDHEN, CDR2 SYDVKM. V gave up 11 bases and J gave up 2 bases; unmatched junction bases: 7. The CDR3 covers 13 residues. CDR3: CAGDRDRNYGYTF. The CDR3, as DNA: TGTGCCGGTGACAGGGACAGGAACTATGGCTACACCTTC.

V usage is TRBV7-9 and J usage is TRBJ2-2; tentative D call: TRBD2 (5 bases). Between the trimmed V and J ends, which lost 0 bases and 1 base, there was a span of 9 bases. From germline, CDR1 is SEHNR and CDR2 FQNEAQ (reference sequence). CDR3 length: 16 amino acids. The CDR3 spells CASSLAASLNTGELFF. The CDR3 nucleotides are TGTGCCAGCAGCTTAGCCGCTAGCCTGAACACCGGGGAGCTGTTTTTT.